The rows below give T cell receptor beta chains drawn from one sample of a study of CD8 T cells in Susac syndrome. MiXCR, run by TCRdb on the immunoSEQ multiplex PCR reads, gives a single entry per CDR3 protein. This sample has approximately 110,000 distinct CDR3 sequences, with over 85% found just once. Sequencing used CD4+ T cells from PBMCs. These receptors all come from a human donor in good health. Each CDR3 is given with its conserved first and last residue. Size is stated for part of the rows, as once, few or many counts, or as a class when the clone is expanded.

16 TRBJ2-1 TRBV5-1 . CASSFNGGSSYNEQFF
15 TRBJ2-5 TRBV12-3/TRBV12-4 . CASSLGTVGQETQYF
10 TRBJ2-1 TRBV7-9 . CASSHNEQFF
15 TRBJ1-6 TRBV6-6 . CASSYIATGNSPLHF
11 TRBJ1-2 TRBV25-1 . CASSEGPGYTF
13 TRBJ2-7 TRBV6-2/TRBV6-3 . CASSYSTVSEQYF
14 TRBJ1-1 TRBV20-1 . CSARGTGDGTRAFF
14 TRBJ2-1 TRBV29-1 . CSAGTSGAYNEQFF
14 TRBJ2-7 TRBV20-1 . CSASGGRGTYEQYF
15 TRBJ2-7 TRBV5-1 . CASSLRTGGSYEQYF
11 TRBJ2-7 TRBV6-2/TRBV6-3 . CASSGGREQYF
16 TRBJ2-5 TRBV6-2/TRBV6-3 . CASRTGQGRPQETQYF
14 TRBJ1-5 TRBV6-2/TRBV6-3 . CASRGLIRNQPQHF
14 TRBJ1-1 TRBV6-6 . CASTSEGAVTEAFF
15 TRBJ2-1 TRBV30 . CAWSEGTSGRSGEFF
14 TRBJ2-3 TRBV20-1 . CSAPPGGRTDTQYF
15 TRBJ2-3 TRBV10-1 once CASGALSGPTDTQYF
18 TRBJ1-2 TRBV7-9 . CASSLTRDRGKDYYGYTF
12 TRBJ1-2 TRBV6-5 . CASAGGAYGYTF
14 TRBJ2-1 TRBV7-9 . CASSWLGAVDEQFF
14 TRBJ1-5 TRBV4-1 once CASSQGQVDQPQHF
16 TRBJ2-5 TRBV5-5 . CASSLVASGIQETQYF
12 TRBJ2-3 TRBV4-1 . CAISPSKDTQYF
17 TRBJ2-7 TRBV23-1 . CASPKGGRVLRPYEQYF
15 TRBJ1-1 TRBV11-2 . CASSHPSWGLLEAFF
15 TRBJ2-7 TRBV2 . CASSGRTGSSYEQYF
14 TRBJ2-3 TRBV2 once CASSPQVGADTQYF
17 TRBJ2-1 TRBV28 . CASSFGAGKLLYNEQFF
11 TRBJ2-5 TRBV5-1 . CASRDEETQYF
16 TRBJ2-7 TRBV6-5 . CASSYLSGRRSYEQYF
15 TRBJ2-7 TRBV7-9 . CASSLGRSSSYEQYF
14 TRBJ1-2 TRBV20-1 . CSARDPRAEDGYTF
14 TRBJ1-1 TRBV10-3 . CAISEGLSNTEAFF
15 TRBJ2-1 TRBV7-2 . CASRLELMGANEQFF
16 TRBJ2-3 TRBV9 once CASSVDPLSRTDTQYF
11 TRBJ1-1 TRBV29-1 . CSVDQGARAFF
15 TRBJ2-3 TRBV7-2 . CASSLRQGGTDTQYF
14 TRBJ2-7 TRBV3-1 . CASSATGQGTEQYF
11 TRBJ2-1 TRBV20-1 . CSASRIDEQFF
16 TRBJ1-6 TRBV5-6 . CASSLPGTGGDSPLHF
12 TRBJ1-1 TRBV7-9 once CASNPRNTEAFF
12 TRBJ1-1 TRBV20-1 . CSAIRDRGEAFF
15 TRBJ2-2 TRBV6-5 . CASKTRVTNTGELFF
15 TRBJ2-7 TRBV5-4 . CASSSSGRSSYEQYF
15 TRBJ2-7 TRBV9 few CASSVSQGVRDEQYF
18 TRBJ2-1 TRBV5-4 once CASSPDGSGSSSYNEQFF
15 TRBJ1-2 TRBV3-1 few CASSQDAGRADGYTF
15 TRBJ2-3 TRBV14 . CASSPLAGEADTQYF
17 TRBJ2-5 TRBV27 . CASSSVSSGQGQETQYF
14 TRBJ1-5 TRBV20-1 once CSAASGPLNQPQHF
14 TRBJ2-1 TRBV29-1 once CSVVRDRTYNEQFF
16 TRBJ1-1 TRBV5-1 few CASSTLGVRENTEAFF
12 TRBJ2-7 TRBV20-1 . CSGTSSSYEQYF
12 TRBJ2-5 TRBV10-3 . CAIKGGEETQYF
14 TRBJ2-3 TRBV20-1 . CSAYTEDSTDTQYF
12 TRBJ2-6 TRBV27 . CASQSGANVLTF
16 TRBJ1-1 TRBV7-2 . CASRISPGQGDTEAFF
17 TRBJ2-1 TRBV5-1 once CASRPEGHSFSYNEQFF
15 TRBJ2-3 TRBV13 . CASEARARGSDTQYF